What follows are 26 T cell receptor beta chains derived from one specimen sequenced in a study of Ad26.COV2.S vaccination and SARS-CoV-2 variants. Using immunoSEQ multiplex PCR, the repertoire was profiled, and TCRdb retains in-frame clones only, with some absent. The table has 440,000 or so clones, about 90% seen once. Treatment described: around 19 received Ad26.COV2.S at low or high dose, single or two shots; five or six received placebo; per-sample allocation not given. Each sample was drawn 63 days after the first injection (of vaccine or placebo). The material sequenced was peripheral blood, taken in a trial of Ad26.COV2.S vaccine versus placebo. Receptors were obtained from a person aged 18-65 years who received the Ad26.COV2.S COVID-19 vaccine or a placebo.

This rearrangement joins TRBV28 to TRBJ1-5; maybe TRBD1 (5 bases). The V gene's germline CDR1 is MDHEN and CDR2 SYDVKM. Trimming removed 7 bases from V and 2 bases from J, with 6 bases in between. The CDR3 has 12 amino acids. The CDR3 reads CASKTGNQPQHF. In DNA form, the CDR3 reads TGTGCCAGCAAGACAGGCAATCAGCCCCAGCATTTT.

The chain joins TRBV5-1 to TRBJ1-5, with no clear D. There are 14 residues in the CDR3. With 2 bases removed from V and 2 bases from J, the gap between germline ends came to 8 bases. In germline, CDR1 is SGHRS, CDR2 YFSETQ. Here the CDR3 reads CASSFGTGNQPQHF. The CDR3 region has the DNA TGCGCCAGCAGCTTCGGAACGGGCAATCAGCCCCAGCATTTT.

The chain links TRBV9 to TRBJ2-5, with 8 bases identical to TRBD1. Looked up from germline, CDR1 is SGDLS and CDR2 is YYNGEE. The CDR3 has 14 residues. Germline trimming cut 2 bases from V and 5 bases from J; bases unmatched to any gene: 5. The CDR3 nucleotides are TGTGCCAGCAGCGTTGGCAGGGGGCAGGAGACCCAGTACTTC. Translation gives CASSVGRGQETQYF.

This clone occurred once. The chain has TRBV7-2 and TRBJ2-1, with D hard to call. The CDR3 consists of 13 residues. V was pared by 1 base and J by 6 bases, with 7 bases between. The V gene's germline CDR1 is SGHTA and CDR2 FQGNSA. The CDR3 DNA is TGTGCCAGCAGCTTAGGACTTCCCAATGAGCAGTTCTTC. Its protein product is CASSLGLPNEQFF.

The rearrangement links TRBV6-6 to TRBJ2-7; TRBD2 agrees at 11 bases. Germline CDR1 is MNHNY and CDR2 is SVGAGI (reference sequence). V shed 5 bases and J 4 bases; nucleotides not matched to a gene: 4. There are 14 residues in the CDR3. CDR3 sequence reads: CASSIAGGGYEQYF. The CDR3 DNA reads TGTGCCAGCAGTATAGCGGGAGGGGGGTACGAGCAGTACTTC.

This clone was observed a handful of times. The chain carries TRBV6-5 and TRBJ2-7, with D unresolved. The V gene lost 6 bases and the J gene lost 5 bases, with 8 bases spanning the gap. The CDR3 loop spans 11 amino acids. Germline V gene lookup returns CDR1 MNHEY and CDR2 SVGAGI. CDR3 region: CASRSAHEQYF. CDR3 nucleotides: TGTGCCAGCAGGTCGGCCCACGAGCAGTACTTC.

The chain couples TRBV4-1 to TRBJ1-3; D gene uncertain. CDR1 is MGHRA and CDR2 is YSYEKL in the germline V gene. The CDR3 is 17 amino acids. V was trimmed by 0 bases and J by 0 bases, leaving 12 bases between them. CDR3 bases: TGCGCCAGCAGCCAAGAGGGCATTCCCCGCTCTGGAAACACCATATATTTT. It yields the protein CASSQEGIPRSGNTIYF.

The gene calls are TRBV10-3 and TRBJ1-1; no clear D. This CDR3 is 13 amino acids long. The germline V gene encodes CDR1 ENHRY and CDR2 SYGVKD. Trimming removed 3 bases from V and 6 bases from J, with 11 bases in between. The CDR3 nucleotides read TGTGCCATCAGTGACCGACCTAAGGCTGAAGCTTTCTTT. It codes for CAISDRPKAEAFF.

The J gene is TRBJ2-7, the V gene TRBV5-1, with a weak D call TRBD1 (6 bases). CDR3 length: 14 amino acids. V was trimmed by 4 bases and J by 6 bases, leaving 17 bases between them. Germline V gives CDR1 SGHRS, CDR2 YFSETQ. CDR3 protein: CASSPGTLHVEQYF. CDR3 DNA: TGCGCCAGCAGCCCCGGGACACTCCACGTCGAGCAGTACTTC. The variable domain in full, with the rest retrieved from reference TRBV5-1 and TRBJ2-7, is KAGVTQTPRYLIKTRGQQVTLSCSPISGHRSVSWYQQTPGQGLQFLFEYFSETQRNKGNFPGRFSGRQFSNSRSEMNVSTLELGDSALYLCASSPGTLHVEQYFGPGTRLTVT.

CDR3 in DNA: TGTGCCAGCAGCGTAGAAGTGGGGACACGGCCCTACGAGCAGTACTTC. Translated: CASSVEVGTRPYEQYF. This chain joins TRBV9 and TRBJ2-7; D may be TRBD1 (6 bases). Trimming removed 0 bases at V and 2 bases at J, with 15 bases between. The V gene's germline CDR1 is SGDLS and CDR2 YYNGEE. The CDR3 has 16 residues.

This chain uses TRBV5-4 with TRBJ2-1, with 9 bases fitting TRBD2. V lost 0 bases, J lost 7 bases, and 8 bases stayed unmatched. Germline assignment: CDR1 SGHNT and CDR2 YYREEE (reference sequence). The CDR3 runs 16 residues. The chain's CDR3 is CASSLVIAGVINEQFF. The CDR3 bases are TGTGCCAGCAGCTTGGTTATAGCGGGAGTAATAAATGAGCAGTTCTTC.

The V call is TRBV24-1, the J call TRBJ1-3; D ambiguous. Trimming took off 6 bases at V and 0 bases at J, with 26 bases between the two ends. Germline CDR1 KGHDR, CDR2 SFDVKD. The CDR3 length is 20 residues. CDR3 sequence reads: CATSNNGPRRKDGSGNTIYF. CDR3 coding DNA: TGTGCCACCAGTAATAACGGACCCCGAAGGAAGGATGGCTCTGGAAACACCATATATTTT.

The V and J genes are TRBV7-9 and TRBJ1-5, with a weak D call TRBD1 (6 bases). Germline CDR1 SEHNR, CDR2 FQNEAQ (reference sequence). The CDR3 length is 14 residues. The V end was cut by 4 bases, the J end by 7 bases, with 14 bases between. The CDR3 spells CASSSISGTQPQHF. The CDR3 DNA sequence: TGTGCCAGCAGCTCCATATCAGGGACACAGCCCCAGCATTTT.

CDR3 residues: CASSSDRGPYNEQFF. CDR3 sequence (DNA): TGTGCCAGCAGCTCGGACAGGGGCCCCTACAATGAGCAGTTCTTC. The genes are TRBV7-9 and TRBJ2-1, with 9 bases that match TRBD1. CDR3 size: 15 residues. Trimming cost V 4 bases and J 2 bases; bases outside gene matches: 3. Per germline, CDR1 SEHNR and CDR2 FQNEAQ (reference sequence).

In this sample, this clone turned up a few times. The V gene is TRBV6-5, the J gene TRBJ2-7, with D perhaps TRBD1 (6 bases). Germline V gene lookup returns CDR1 MNHEY and CDR2 SVGAGI. CDR3 length: 12 amino acids. The V gene lost 5 bases and the J gene lost 2 bases, with 7 bases spanning the gap. CDR3 sequence reads: CASSPGAYEQYF. Written as DNA, the CDR3 is TGTGCCAGCAGTCCAGGGGCCTACGAGCAGTACTTC.

The J gene is TRBJ2-7, the V gene TRBV20-1, with 9 bases matching TRBD2. V lost 6 bases and J lost 2; bases outside the gene matches: 14. The CDR3 consists of 16 residues. Looked up from germline, CDR1 is DFQATT and CDR2 is SNEGSKA (reference sequence). CDR3 nucleotide sequence: TGCAGTGCCAGTTATGCTAGCGGGGAGCGCCCCTACGAGCAGTACTTC. Amino acids: CSASYASGERPYEQYF.

This rearrangement joins TRBV10-3 to TRBJ2-2; 8 nucleotides agree with TRBD2. Germline CDR1 and CDR2: ENHRY and SYGVKD. This CDR3 spans 15 amino acids. V lost 4 bases, J lost 4 bases, and 5 bases stayed unmatched. CDR3 protein: CAISALAGFTGELFF. The CDR3 DNA reads as TGTGCCATCAGTGCCCTAGCGGGTTTCACCGGGGAGCTGTTTTTT.

This clone appeared a few times. V usage is TRBV7-2 and J usage is TRBJ1-4; 9 bases map to TRBD1. The junction had 9 bases not matched to a gene; V was cut back by 5 bases and J by 8 bases. This CDR3 spans 15 amino acids. Germline assignment: CDR1 SGHTA and CDR2 FQGNSA. The CDR3 sequence: CASSRPGTGREKLFF. The CDR3 region has the DNA TGTGCCAGCAGCCGCCCCGGGACAGGGCGGGAAAAACTGTTTTTT.

The chain carries TRBV28 and TRBJ2-3; D is unclear. Trimming took 6 bases from V and 0 from J, leaving 19 bases between them. Germline values: CDR1 MDHEN, CDR2 SYDVKM. CDR3 size: 17 residues. The CDR3 DNA reads as TGTGCCAGCAGCGCCCGAGCGACTCGGCCTAGCACAGATACGCAGTATTTT. This sequence encodes CASSARATRPSTDTQYF.

The V call is TRBV7-9, the J call TRBJ2-7; 9 nucleotides match TRBD1. The CDR3 is 15 residues long. J lost 2 bases, V lost 9 bases, and 11 bases had no gene match. The germline V gene has CDR1 SEHNR and CDR2 FQNEAQ (reference sequence). CDR3 in DNA: TGTGCCAGTATTCCCGCCGGGACAGGGCCCTACGAGCAGTACTTC. Amino acids: CASIPAGTGPYEQYF.

The genes are TRBV7-3 and TRBJ2-3; D unresolved. The germline V gene has CDR1 SGHTA and CDR2 FQGTGA. The V gene lost 8 bases and the J gene lost 2 bases, with 14 bases spanning the gap. The CDR3 totals 14 residues. The CDR3 here is CASRKGLFTDTQYF. The DNA of the CDR3 is TGTGCCAGCCGGAAGGGCCTGTTCACAGATACGCAGTATTTT.

The V gene is TRBV29-1, the J gene TRBJ2-7, with 7 bases fitting TRBD1. Germline V lookup: CDR1 SQVTM, CDR2 ANQGSEA. The CDR3 contains 15 residues. V lost 7 bases to trimming and J lost 2 bases; unmatched junction nucleotides: 14. In nucleotides, the CDR3 is TGCAGCGCCCGGGAAAGGGACAGAGGAACCTACGAGCAGTACTTC. This encodes CSARERDRGTYEQYF.

This clone appeared a few times. J is TRBJ1-5 and V is TRBV24-1, with TRBD1 identical over 10 bases. This CDR3 has 16 amino acids. J was trimmed by 1 base and V by 2 bases; bases with no gene match: 1. Germline V gene lookup returns CDR1 KGHDR and CDR2 SFDVKD. The CDR3, as DNA: TGTGCCACCAGTGATTCGGACAGGGGGAGCAATCAGCCCCAGCATTTT. It codes for CATSDSDRGSNQPQHF.

This chain connects TRBV6-2 or TRBV6-3 to TRBJ2-5; TRBD2 aligns across 7 bases. The CDR3 has 14 amino acids. The germline gives CDR1 MNHEY, CDR2 SVGEGT. The trim removed 4 bases at V and 2 bases at J, leaving 4 bases unmatched. The CDR3 DNA follows: TGTGCCAGCAGTTCGTGGGAGGGTCAAGAGACCCAGTACTTC. Translating it yields CASSSWEGQETQYF.

This sequence joins TRBV7-9 and TRBJ2-7, with D hard to call. The CDR3 loop spans 15 amino acids. Trimming stripped 0 bases from V and 1 base from J, with 10 bases between. Germline V gene lookup returns CDR1 SEHNR and CDR2 FQNEAQ (reference sequence). In DNA, the CDR3 is TGTGCCAGCAGCTTAGCCCCCGAGGAGTCCTACGAGCAGTACTTC. Translating gives CASSLAPEESYEQYF.

This clone has a single count. The V and J genes are TRBV2 and TRBJ2-7; TRBD1 aligns across 8 bases. V shed 4 bases, J shed 2 bases, and the junction held 7 bases outside the gene matches. CDR1 SNHLY and CDR2 FYNNEI come from the germline V gene. CDR3 length: 15 residues. The CDR3 DNA sequence: TGTGCCAGCAGTGGGGACAGGAGCCAGGCCTACGAGCAGTACTTC. Translated: CASSGDRSQAYEQYF.